This T cell receptor (beta chain) appears in the sequencing data of a study of shared clonotypes between healthy human individuals. Study summary: CD4 naive cells filled three plates per donor, CD4 memory three, CD8 naive two and CD8 memory one. Study-wide points: Among donors, clonotype sharing was expected to be affected by sequencing depth.

Comment on this clone: Its antigen remains unknown.

CD45RO-negative CD8 cells positively selected for CCR7 made up the naive population, which excluded terminally differentiated effector memory CD45RA+ cells. Everyone who donated was a Caucasian adult who lived in Nashville, Tennessee. Germline V gene data show CDR1 as SGHNT and CDR2 as YYREEE (reference sequence). The germline V and J ends were trimmed by 0 bases and 8 bases, with 8 bases remaining between them. This CDR3 contains 12 residues. The table came from immunoSEQ multiplex PCR; TCRdb's copy has only in-frame clones and leaves some out. In the table there are some 600,000 clones, 96% of which are singletons.

Sequencing was performed on naive CD8+ T cells sorted from blood. This clonotype was obtained from a woman aged 25 to 39 in good health. The chain joins TRBV5-4 to TRBJ1-1; D is uncertain. This CDR3 reads CASSLVGREAFF. The CDR3 DNA reads as TGTGCCAGCAGCTTGGTCGGCAGGGAAGCTTTCTTT.